The 23 T cell receptor beta chains reported below all come from one sample, sequenced in a study of blood T cell repertoires in COVID-19. Clones were read by immunoSEQ multiplex PCR, and TCRdb kept only the in-frame ones, dropping some. The table lists 120,000 or so clones, around 91% of them singletons. The specimen was peripheral blood. The receptors were gathered from an older man with active or convalescent COVID-19.

The V gene is TRBV28, the J gene TRBJ2-7; D not certain. CDR3 size: 10 residues. Germline CDR1 is MDHEN and CDR2 is SYDVKM. The V end lost 10 bases, the J end lost 9 bases, and 13 bases lay between the germline ends. In DNA form, the CDR3 reads TGTGCCACCTACCTTGTCGGGCAGTACTTC. This gives the protein CATYLVGQYF.

This CDR3 is CASSVYQGSHGYTF. The CDR3 DNA follows: TGTGCCAGCAGCGTCTACCAGGGGTCCCATGGCTACACCTTC. The chain joins TRBV9 to TRBJ1-2; weak D call: TRBD1 (6 bases). CDR1 is SGDLS, CDR2 YYNGEE, per germline. The CDR3 totals 14 residues. Trimming stripped 2 bases from V and 6 bases from J, with 14 bases between.

The chain has TRBV19 and TRBJ2-1; D is perhaps TRBD2 (6 bases). V lost 3 bases and J lost 3, with 12 bases in between. CDR3 length equals 15 residues. The germline V gene encodes CDR1 LNHDA and CDR2 SQIVND (reference sequence). The chain's CDR3 is CASSMERAIYNEQFF. The CDR3 coding sequence is TGTGCCAGTAGTATGGAGCGGGCAATCTACAATGAGCAGTTCTTC.

The chain links TRBV5-1 to TRBJ2-2, with a tentative D call TRBD2 (5 bases). The germline CDR1 and CDR2 sequences are SGHRS and YFSETQ. Deletions cut 0 bases from V and 4 bases from J, with 10 bases between. CDR3 length: 15 amino acids. CDR3 sequence reads: CASSLDSASTGELFF. The CDR3 DNA is TGCGCCAGCAGCTTGGATAGCGCGAGCACCGGGGAGCTGTTTTTT.

This clone was counted a few times. This chain connects TRBV28 to TRBJ2-7; 11 bases fit TRBD1. The trim removed 6 bases at V and 4 bases at J, leaving 11 bases unmatched. Looked up from germline, CDR1 is MDHEN and CDR2 is SYDVKM. The CDR3 is 16 residues long. CDR3 nucleotides: TGTGCCAGCAGACCCGGCGGGGACAGGGGGTTTTACGAGCAGTACTTC. Translation: CASRPGGDRGFYEQYF.

The chain couples TRBV6-2 or TRBV6-3 to TRBJ2-1; TRBD2 matches 8 bases. CDR1 and CDR2 from the germline V gene are MNHEY and SVGEGT. The CDR3 spans 15 residues. V gave up 4 bases and J gave up 1 base; unmatched junction bases: 3. The CDR3 DNA reads as TGTGCCAGCAGTTCCGGGACTAGTTCCTACAATGAGCAGTTCTTC. Residues: CASSSGTSSYNEQFF.

The CDR3 nucleotides are TGTGCCAGCAGCCACTCAGGTCTCCACACATCTCAACTTGATGGCTACACCTTC. Residues: CASSHSGLHTSQLDGYTF. The chain links TRBV7-9 to TRBJ1-2; D uncertain. V was trimmed by 5 bases and J by 6 bases, leaving 28 bases between them. CDR3 size: 18 residues. Germline V CDR1 and CDR2: SEHNR, FQNEAQ (reference sequence).

In regard to this clone: An end of the junction differs from the germline gene, which may be a read error. V usage is TRBV9 and J usage is TRBJ1-2, with D possibly TRBD1 on 6 matching bases. This CDR3 has 12 residues. Germline assignment: CDR1 SGDLS and CDR2 YYNGEE. The CDR3 DNA follows: TGTGCCAGCAGCCCCACGACGGGGACACCTCGCTTC. Translating gives CASSPTTGTPRF.

The V call is TRBV27, the J call TRBJ2-5; weak D call: TRBD1 (5 bases). V was pared by 5 bases and J by 2 bases, with 12 bases between. CDR1 and CDR2 from the germline V gene are MNHEY and SMNVEV (reference sequence). This CDR3 has 14 residues. The DNA of the CDR3 is TGTGCCAGCAGTGACCGCCAGGGTCAAGAGACCCAGTACTTC. Encoded protein: CASSDRQGQETQYF.

Only a few counts were recorded for this clone. In nucleotides, the CDR3 is TGCGCCAGCAGCTTGGAGGGGACATCCCTTAGCAATCAGCCCCAGCATTTT. Translation: CASSLEGTSLSNQPQHF. This sequence joins TRBV5-1 and TRBJ1-5; possible D gene TRBD1, 6 bases. V gave up 0 bases and J gave up 0 bases, with 13 bases separating them. The CDR3 extends over 17 amino acids. Germline values: CDR1 SGHRS, CDR2 YFSETQ. The variable domain in full, completed from reference TRBV5-1 and TRBJ1-5, reads KAGVTQTPRYLIKTRGQQVTLSCSPISGHRSVSWYQQTPGQGLQFLFEYFSETQRNKGNFPGRFSGRQFSNSRSEMNVSTLELGDSALYLCASSLEGTSLSNQPQHFGDGTRLSIL.

J is TRBJ1-4 and V is TRBV4-1, with 11 bases matching TRBD1. After removal of 5 bases from V and 8 bases from J, the junction contained 7 bases not matched to a gene. This CDR3 comprises 15 residues. CDR1 is MGHRA, CDR2 YSYEKL, per germline. The CDR3 DNA sequence: TGCGCCAGCAGCTACGGACAGGGGGCTCGAGAAAAACTGTTTTTT. This encodes CASSYGQGAREKLFF.

CDR3 protein: CASSIEATDTQYF. CDR3 DNA sequence: TGTGCCAGTAGTATAGAGGCCACAGATACGCAGTATTTT. The chain recombines TRBV19 with TRBJ2-3; D is ambiguous. Germline values: CDR1 LNHDA, CDR2 SQIVND (reference sequence). Trimming removed 0 bases at V and 2 bases at J, with 3 bases between. This CDR3 spans 13 amino acids.

This clone has more than one count but fewer than ten. V and J are TRBV28 and TRBJ1-5, with D possibly TRBD1 on 5 matching bases. Per germline, CDR1 MDHEN and CDR2 SYDVKM. Trimming took 5 bases from V and 10 from J, leaving 15 bases between them. CDR3 length: 13 residues. The CDR3 DNA sequence: TGTGCCAGCAGTACCCAACAGGCGCAACCCCAGCATTTT. Translating it yields CASSTQQAQPQHF.

V and J are TRBV12-3 or TRBV12-4 and TRBJ1-2; TRBD1 matches at 9 bases. Trimming at V came to 6 bases and at J to 8 bases, leaving 7 bases not matched to a gene. There are 13 residues in the CDR3. CDR3 region: CASRLTGGAGYTF. In DNA, the CDR3 is TGTGCCAGCAGACTTACAGGGGGCGCGGGCTACACCTTC.

This clone was seen just once. This sequence joins TRBV9 and TRBJ2-2; 14 nucleotides align to TRBD2. CDR3 length: 16 amino acids. Trimming at V came to 0 bases and at J to 7 bases, leaving 2 bases not matched to a gene. Germline loops: CDR1 SGDLS, CDR2 YYNGEE. In nucleotides, the CDR3 is TGTGCCAGCAGCGTAGGGACTAGCGGGAGGTACGGGGAGCTGTTTTTT. Residues: CASSVGTSGRYGELFF.

This rearrangement joins TRBV5-1 to TRBJ2-3, with unresolved D. Germline assignment: CDR1 SGHRS and CDR2 YFSETQ. V lost 2 bases, J lost 2 bases, and 3 bases lay in between. CDR3 size: 12 residues. The CDR3 spells CASSFNTDTQYF. CDR3 in DNA: TGCGCCAGCAGCTTTAACACAGATACGCAGTATTTT.

The gene calls are TRBV6-5 and TRBJ1-2, with D maybe TRBD1 (6 bases). Trimming left V 6 bases short and J 3 bases short, with 17 bases between. The CDR3 runs to 15 residues. The germline gives CDR1 MNHEY, CDR2 SVGAGI. CDR3 loop: CASRTPGGADYGYTF. The CDR3 nucleotides read TGTGCCAGCAGAACTCCGGGGGGCGCGGACTATGGCTACACCTTC.

There are a few counts of this clone. This chain connects TRBV6-4 to TRBJ2-1; 10 bases line up with TRBD2. J was trimmed by 3 bases and V by 2 bases; bases with no gene match: 1. CDR3 length: 15 residues. Germline loops: CDR1 MRHNA, CDR2 SNTAGT. The CDR3 loop is CASSDGTSDYNEQFF. CDR3 nucleotide sequence: TGTGCCAGCAGTGACGGGACTAGCGACTACAATGAGCAGTTCTTC.

The V gene is TRBV24-1, the J gene TRBJ2-1, with TRBD1 identical over 7 bases. Trimming took 5 bases from V and 2 from J; bases not matched to a gene: 8. This CDR3 has 16 residues. Looked up from germline, CDR1 is KGHDR and CDR2 is SFDVKD. The CDR3 here is CATSALTGTAYNEQFF. The CDR3 region has the DNA TGTGCCACCAGTGCCCTTACCGGGACAGCCTACAATGAGCAGTTCTTC.

The rearrangement uses TRBV27 and TRBJ2-1, with D possibly being TRBD2 (6 bases). V lost 2 bases to trimming and J lost 9 bases, with 8 bases between them. Germline CDR1 and CDR2: MNHEY and SMNVEV (reference sequence). The length of the CDR3 is 12 residues. CDR3 residues: CASSLGGSEQFF. The CDR3 DNA follows: TGTGCCAGCAGTTTAGGGGGGAGTGAGCAGTTCTTC.

The CDR3 protein is CASGLRRENVVAKNIQYF. The CDR3 nucleotides are TGTGCTAGTGGTTTGCGAAGGGAGAACGTAGTAGCCAAAAACATTCAGTACTTC. The chain joins TRBV12-5 to TRBJ2-4; possible D gene TRBD2, 5 bases. The CDR3 has 18 amino acids. CDR1 and CDR2 (germline): LGHNT, FRNRAP. Trimming pared 2 bases from V and 0 bases from J, leaving 17 bases between.

This clone was seen only once. The chain carries TRBV19 and TRBJ2-2, with 8 bases that match TRBD1. The V segment lost 2 bases and the J segment 2 bases; nucleotides outside the gene matches: 4. Germline loops: CDR1 LNHDA, CDR2 SQIVND (reference sequence). CDR3 size: 16 residues. CDR3 coding DNA: TGTGCCAGTAGTATACAGGGGGCCCATAACACCGGGGAGCTGTTTTTT. It codes for CASSIQGAHNTGELFF.

The rearrangement joins TRBV21-1 to TRBJ2-1; the DNA was not compared with TRBD2, the D call given in the table. TRBV21-1 is assigned pseudogene status. This CDR3 has 14 residues. DNA for the CDR3: TGTGCCAGCAGCAAAAAGGTCGAGCGTCTTGAGCAGTTCTTC. It translates to CASSKKVERLEQFF.